These 2 T cell receptor beta chains were sequenced from one sample in a study of CD8+ T cells in alopecia areata. Treatment here: oral pan-JAK inhibitor, 5-10 mg twice daily. Extraction of RNA preceded its reverse transcription into cDNA, which served as the sequencing template. Assay used: immunoSEQ multiplex PCR; TCRdb lists only in-frame clones, some missing. The data show hundreds of thousands of clones, over 60% seen once. The sample in question was CD4+ T cells sorted from blood, obtained at week 44, from a patient treated with tofacitinib. These receptors were obtained from a human donor with alopecia areata.

The rearrangement joins TRBV30 to TRBJ1-5; D is perhaps TRBD1 (6 bases). The CDR3 has 15 amino acids. The V end lost 0 bases, the J end lost 8 bases, and 17 bases lay between the germline ends. Germline CDR1 is GTSNPN and CDR2 is SVGIG (reference sequence). The CDR3 spells CAWSVGTIGGEPQHF. The CDR3 DNA sequence: TGTGCCTGGAGTGTAGGGACAATCGGGGGAGAGCCCCAGCATTTT.

The gene calls are TRBV27 and TRBJ2-6, with TRBD1 matching 7 bases. Germline lookup yields CDR1 MNHEY and CDR2 SMNVEV (reference sequence). The CDR3 is 19 residues long. With 1 base clipped from V and 0 bases from J, the junction kept 9 bases outside the gene matches. The CDR3 sequence: CASSLYGGQEYSGANVLTF. In DNA form, the CDR3 reads TGTGCCAGCAGTTTATATGGCGGACAGGAATACTCTGGGGCCAACGTCCTGACTTTC. The full variable domain, in which reference TRBV27 and TRBJ2-6 provide the parts outside the CDR3, is EAQVTQNPRYLITVTGKKLTVTCSQNMNHEYMSWYRQDPGLGLRQIYYSMNVEVTDKGDVPEGYKVSRKEKRNFPLILESPSPNQTSLYFCASSLYGGQEYSGANVLTFGAGSRLTVL.